These T cell receptor beta chains were read from a single sample in a study of shared clonotypes between healthy human individuals. The assay was immunoSEQ multiplex PCR, and TCRdb's table has in-frame clones only and misses some. The sample carries under 1,100,000 clones, approximately 68% recorded once. The specimen was memory CD4+ T cells sorted from blood. The receptor set was obtained from a man aged 18 to 30 in good health. Each CDR3 is given with its conserved first and last residue. Fields, in order: J gene, clone size, D gene, V gene, CDR3 protein, CDR3 DNA. The D gene is left open where the match is weak. Rows give clone size only sometimes, using once, few, many, or a class for an expanded clone.

TRBJ1-3,NA,NA,TRBV28,CASTQRVRMTGNTIYF,TGTGCCAGCACCCAGCGGGTCAGGATGACTGGAAACACCATATATTTT
TRBJ2-5,NA,NA,TRBV9,CASSVGGQETQYF,TGTGCCAGCAGCGTAGGTGGCCAAGAGACCCAGTACTTC
TRBJ2-7,NA,NA,TRBV6-6,CASSYGRDYEQYF,TGTGCCAGCAGTTACGGACGGGACTACGAGCAGTACTTC
TRBJ1-2,NA,NA,TRBV19,CASSLGHGYTF,TGTGCCAGTAGTCTGGGGCATGGCTACACCTTC
TRBJ1-5,NA,NA,TRBV10-2,CASSPNSNQPQHF,TGCGCCAGCAGCCCCAATAGCAATCAGCCCCAGCATTTT
TRBJ1-1,NA,NA,TRBV27,CASSSQGMNTEAFF,TGTGCCAGCAGTTCACAGGGCATGAACACTGAAGCTTTCTTT
TRBJ2-1,NA,TRBD2,TRBV13,CASSSSTGTSAYNEQFF,TGTGCCAGCAGCTCTTCGACCGGGACTAGCGCCTACAATGAGCAGTTCTTC
TRBJ1-1,NA,NA,TRBV15,CATSRGGNTEAFF,TGTGCCACCAGCAGGGGGGGGAACACTGAAGCTTTCTTT
TRBJ2-5,NA,NA,TRBV21-1,CASSKVGSGGAQDQETQYF,TGTGCCAGCAGCAAAGTCGGTAGCGGGGGGGCCCAGGACCAAGAGACCCAGTACTTC
TRBJ2-3,NA,NA,TRBV7-9,CASSLFARVGGTDTQYF,TGTGCCAGCAGCTTATTCGCCCGGGTGGGAGGCACAGATACGCAGTATTTT
TRBJ2-2,NA,NA,TRBV5-5,CASSMERVRPGTGELFF,TGTGCCAGCAGTATGGAGCGTGTCCGCCCGGGCACCGGGGAGCTGTTTTTT
TRBJ1-1,few,NA,TRBV29-1,CSTITLNTEAFF,TGCAGCACCATCACGCTGAACACTGAAGCTTTCTTT
TRBJ1-5,NA,NA,TRBV30,CAWGRMVGQPQHF,TGTGCCTGGGGTCGAATGGTGGGTCAGCCCCAGCATTTT
TRBJ2-1,NA,TRBD2,TRBV19,CASSITGTSLSLGYNEQFF,TGTGCCAGTAGTATAACCGGGACTAGTCTTTCATTGGGCTACAATGAGCAGTTCTTC
TRBJ1-1,few,NA,TRBV21-1,CASSKDSLDTLKTEAFF,TGTGCCAGCAGCAAAGATTCTTTGGACACTCTGAAGACTGAAGCTTTCTTT
TRBJ2-6,few,NA,TRBV6-1,CASSERGASGANVLTF,TGTGCCAGCAGTGAACGGGGCGCCTCTGGGGCCAACGTCCTGACTTTC